This T cell receptor (beta chain) was recorded in a study of a mutant IDH1 vaccine in newly diagnosed glioma. TCRdb's copy holds only in-frame clones and misses some; the assay was immunoSEQ multiplex PCR. The sample has tens of thousands of clones, about three quarters seen once; the top ten hold roughly 1.9%. Germline CDR1 and CDR2: SGHNT and YYREEE (reference sequence). CDR3 length: 13 amino acids. Findings and caveats of the study: Of the patients, 80% to 95% had vaccine-induced immune responses.

The time point is: baseline, week 1 (first vaccination visit). Treatment given: pre-vaccination baseline after standard-of-care therapy. This clone was observed a few times. Its antigen is as yet unknown. The junction departs from germline at one end; a sequencing error may be responsible. The receptor was derived from a woman aged 35 to 49 with glioma. This rearrangement joins TRBV5-4 to TRBJ1-2; 7 positions agree with TRBD1. The sample in question was PBMCs, obtained from a glioma patient treated with radiotherapy, temozolomide or both. CDR3 DNA sequence: TGTGCCAGCACCTTGACAGGGTGGAATGGCTACACCTTC. This translates into CASTLTGWNGYTF.